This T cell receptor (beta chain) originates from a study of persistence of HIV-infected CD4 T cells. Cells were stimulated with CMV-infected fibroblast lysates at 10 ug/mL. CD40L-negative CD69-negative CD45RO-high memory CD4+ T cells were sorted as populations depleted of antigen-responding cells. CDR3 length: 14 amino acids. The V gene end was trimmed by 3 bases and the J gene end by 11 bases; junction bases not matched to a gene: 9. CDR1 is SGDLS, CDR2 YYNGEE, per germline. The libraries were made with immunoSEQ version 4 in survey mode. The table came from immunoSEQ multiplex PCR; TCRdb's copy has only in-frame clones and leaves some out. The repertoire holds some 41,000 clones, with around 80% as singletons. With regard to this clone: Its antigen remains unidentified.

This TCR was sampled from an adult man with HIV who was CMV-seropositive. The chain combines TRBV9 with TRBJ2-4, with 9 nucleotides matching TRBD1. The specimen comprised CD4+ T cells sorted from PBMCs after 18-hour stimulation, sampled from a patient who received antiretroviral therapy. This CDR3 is CASSDPGQGSVQYF. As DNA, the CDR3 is TGTGCCAGCAGCGACCCGGGACAGGGAAGCGTTCAGTACTTC.